This TCR beta chain was identified in a study of shared clonotypes between healthy human individuals. Study details: Per-donor plates numbered three CD4 naive, three CD4 memory, two CD8 naive and one CD8 memory. Study observations and caveats: A small donor pool kept down the genetic and exposure-history diversity that was represented. Generation probabilities of non-shared clonotypes were lower (relative to those shared by all four donors).

Evenly divided among several immunoSEQ plates was the genomic DNA of each subset. Measured with immunoSEQ multiplex PCR; TCRdb has only the in-frame clones, and not every one. This sample carries 850,000 to 1,200,000 clones, under 80% of them seen once, and the ten largest clones take approximately 1.5%. Worth noting for this clone: Antigen specificity is unknown.

V lost 3 bases, J lost 0 bases, and 7 bases stayed unmatched. Germline assignment: CDR1 KGHSH and CDR2 LQKENI. This CDR3 comprises 17 residues. The TCR was taken from a young man in good health. Source material: memory CD4+ T cells sorted from blood. Subset reported: CD45RA-negative fraction. This chain joins TRBV18 and TRBJ1-4; 7 bases are shared with TRBD1. In DNA form, the CDR3 reads TGTGCCAGCTCACCGAAGCCTCAGGGGGCAACTAATGAAAAACTGTTTTTT. Translated, it gives CASSPKPQGATNEKLFF.